Sequencing of this TCR beta chain was carried out in a study of blood T cells in healthy people across ages. Whole-study results and caveats: A conclusive naive versus antigen-experienced comparison was prevented by the unsorted PBMCs.

Trimming stripped 7 bases from V and 8 bases from J, with 11 bases between. Germline CDR1 is LNHDA and CDR2 is SQIVND (reference sequence). The CDR3 loop spans 12 amino acids. Donors were systemically healthy Caucasian individuals from Russia aged about 6 to 95 years. Staff drew approximately 9.7 milliliters of peripheral blood from each donor. Using a J-beta primer mix together with a sample-barcoded 5' primer, a second PCR was run for 7 to 11 cycles. In TCRdb, the 5' RACE reads were re-called with MiXCR into one record per CDR3 protein. The repertoire holds about 1.6 million distinct CDR3 sequences, with roughly 32% as singletons. This clonotype was seen a single time. Its antigen is still unknown.

This sequence joins TRBV19 and TRBJ2-2; D might be TRBD1 (6 bases). Input material: blood. The TCR sequence derives from a woman in her 30s in good health. CDR3 protein: CASMDRPGELFF. CDR3 DNA sequence: TGTGCCAGTATGGACAGACCTGGGGAGCTGTTTTTT.